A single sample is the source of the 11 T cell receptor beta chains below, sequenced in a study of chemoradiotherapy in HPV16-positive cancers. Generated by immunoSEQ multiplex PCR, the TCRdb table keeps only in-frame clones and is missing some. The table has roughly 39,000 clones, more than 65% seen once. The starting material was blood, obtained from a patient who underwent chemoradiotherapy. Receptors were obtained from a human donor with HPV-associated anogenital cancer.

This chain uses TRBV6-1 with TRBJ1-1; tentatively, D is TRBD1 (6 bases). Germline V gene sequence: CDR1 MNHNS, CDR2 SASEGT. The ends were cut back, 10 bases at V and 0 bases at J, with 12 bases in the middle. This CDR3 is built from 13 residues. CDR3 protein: CANARGLNTEAFF. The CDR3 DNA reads TGTGCCAACGCGAGGGGGTTGAACACTGAAGCTTTCTTT.

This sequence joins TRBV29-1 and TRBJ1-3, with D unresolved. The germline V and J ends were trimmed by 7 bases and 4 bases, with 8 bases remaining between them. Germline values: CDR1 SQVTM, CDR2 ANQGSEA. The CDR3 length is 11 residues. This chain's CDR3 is CSAHEGNTIYF. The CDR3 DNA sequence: TGCAGCGCCCACGAGGGAAACACCATATATTTT.

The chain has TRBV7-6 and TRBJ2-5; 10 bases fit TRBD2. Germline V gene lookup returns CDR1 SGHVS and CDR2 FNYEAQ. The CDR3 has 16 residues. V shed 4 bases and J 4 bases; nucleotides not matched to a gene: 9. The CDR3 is CASSSAGGSRGETQYF. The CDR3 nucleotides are TGTGCCAGCAGCTCAGCGGGGGGGTCTCGAGGAGAGACCCAGTACTTC.

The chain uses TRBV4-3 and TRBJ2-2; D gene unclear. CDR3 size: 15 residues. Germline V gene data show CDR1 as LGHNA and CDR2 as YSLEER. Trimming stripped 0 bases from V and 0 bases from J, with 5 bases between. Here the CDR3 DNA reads TGCGCCAGCAGCCAAGAAACAGCGAACACCGGGGAGCTGTTTTTT. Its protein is CASSQETANTGELFF.

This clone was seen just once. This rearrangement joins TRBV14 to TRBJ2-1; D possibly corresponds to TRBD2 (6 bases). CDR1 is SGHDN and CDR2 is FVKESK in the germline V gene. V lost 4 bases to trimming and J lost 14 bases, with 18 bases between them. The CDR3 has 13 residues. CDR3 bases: TGTGCCAGCAGCCCCTTGACAGAACCGGGGGAGTTCTTC. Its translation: CASSPLTEPGEFF.

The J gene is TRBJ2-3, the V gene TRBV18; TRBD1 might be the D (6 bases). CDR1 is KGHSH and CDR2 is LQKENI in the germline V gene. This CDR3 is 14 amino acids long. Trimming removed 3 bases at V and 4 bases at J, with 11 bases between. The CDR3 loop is CASSPLDRSDTQYF. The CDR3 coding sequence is TGTGCCAGCTCACCCCTGGACAGATCAGATACGCAGTATTTT.

CDR3 nucleotide sequence: TGCGCCAGCAGCCAAGAACTTACCGGGACAGGGGGCCTTACTGAAGCTTTCTTT. As protein: CASSQELTGTGGLTEAFF. The rearrangement uses TRBV4-1 and TRBJ1-1; 12 positions agree with TRBD1. The germline V gene encodes CDR1 MGHRA and CDR2 YSYEKL. The CDR3 has 18 residues. Trimming took 0 bases from V and 5 from J; bases not matched to a gene: 10.

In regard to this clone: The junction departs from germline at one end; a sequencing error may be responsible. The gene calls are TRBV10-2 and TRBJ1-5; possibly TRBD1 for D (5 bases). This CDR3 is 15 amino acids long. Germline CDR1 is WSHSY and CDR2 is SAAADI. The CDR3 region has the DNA TGCGCCAGCAGTAAGTCCCAGGGAGACAATCAGCCCCAGCATTTT. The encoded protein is CASSKSQGDNQPQHF.

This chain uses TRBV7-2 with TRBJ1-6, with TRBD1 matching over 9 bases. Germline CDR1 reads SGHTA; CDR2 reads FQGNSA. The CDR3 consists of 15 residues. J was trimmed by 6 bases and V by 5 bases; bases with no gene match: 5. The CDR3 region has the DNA TGTGCCAGCAGCCCCAACAGGGGGCGTAATTCACCCCTCCACTTT. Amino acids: CASSPNRGRNSPLHF.

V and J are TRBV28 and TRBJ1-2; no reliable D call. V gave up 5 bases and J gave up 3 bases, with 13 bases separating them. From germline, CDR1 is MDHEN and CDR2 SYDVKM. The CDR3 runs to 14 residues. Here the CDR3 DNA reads TGTGCCAGCAGTCCCCGTGAGGTCTACTATGGCTACACCTTC. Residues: CASSPREVYYGYTF.

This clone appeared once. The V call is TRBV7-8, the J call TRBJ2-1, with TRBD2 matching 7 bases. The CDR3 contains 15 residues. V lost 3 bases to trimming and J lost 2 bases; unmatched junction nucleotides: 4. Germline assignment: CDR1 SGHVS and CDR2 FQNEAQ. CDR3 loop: CASSLLGLAYNEQFF. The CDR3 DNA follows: TGTGCCAGCAGCTTGTTAGGACTAGCCTACAATGAGCAGTTCTTC. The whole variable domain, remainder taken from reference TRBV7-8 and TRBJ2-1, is GAGVSQSPRYKVAKRGQDVALRCDPISGHVSLFWYQQALGQGPEFLTYFQNEAQLDKSGLPSDRFFAERPEGSVSTLKIQRTQQEDSAVYLCASSLLGLAYNEQFFGPGTRLTVL.